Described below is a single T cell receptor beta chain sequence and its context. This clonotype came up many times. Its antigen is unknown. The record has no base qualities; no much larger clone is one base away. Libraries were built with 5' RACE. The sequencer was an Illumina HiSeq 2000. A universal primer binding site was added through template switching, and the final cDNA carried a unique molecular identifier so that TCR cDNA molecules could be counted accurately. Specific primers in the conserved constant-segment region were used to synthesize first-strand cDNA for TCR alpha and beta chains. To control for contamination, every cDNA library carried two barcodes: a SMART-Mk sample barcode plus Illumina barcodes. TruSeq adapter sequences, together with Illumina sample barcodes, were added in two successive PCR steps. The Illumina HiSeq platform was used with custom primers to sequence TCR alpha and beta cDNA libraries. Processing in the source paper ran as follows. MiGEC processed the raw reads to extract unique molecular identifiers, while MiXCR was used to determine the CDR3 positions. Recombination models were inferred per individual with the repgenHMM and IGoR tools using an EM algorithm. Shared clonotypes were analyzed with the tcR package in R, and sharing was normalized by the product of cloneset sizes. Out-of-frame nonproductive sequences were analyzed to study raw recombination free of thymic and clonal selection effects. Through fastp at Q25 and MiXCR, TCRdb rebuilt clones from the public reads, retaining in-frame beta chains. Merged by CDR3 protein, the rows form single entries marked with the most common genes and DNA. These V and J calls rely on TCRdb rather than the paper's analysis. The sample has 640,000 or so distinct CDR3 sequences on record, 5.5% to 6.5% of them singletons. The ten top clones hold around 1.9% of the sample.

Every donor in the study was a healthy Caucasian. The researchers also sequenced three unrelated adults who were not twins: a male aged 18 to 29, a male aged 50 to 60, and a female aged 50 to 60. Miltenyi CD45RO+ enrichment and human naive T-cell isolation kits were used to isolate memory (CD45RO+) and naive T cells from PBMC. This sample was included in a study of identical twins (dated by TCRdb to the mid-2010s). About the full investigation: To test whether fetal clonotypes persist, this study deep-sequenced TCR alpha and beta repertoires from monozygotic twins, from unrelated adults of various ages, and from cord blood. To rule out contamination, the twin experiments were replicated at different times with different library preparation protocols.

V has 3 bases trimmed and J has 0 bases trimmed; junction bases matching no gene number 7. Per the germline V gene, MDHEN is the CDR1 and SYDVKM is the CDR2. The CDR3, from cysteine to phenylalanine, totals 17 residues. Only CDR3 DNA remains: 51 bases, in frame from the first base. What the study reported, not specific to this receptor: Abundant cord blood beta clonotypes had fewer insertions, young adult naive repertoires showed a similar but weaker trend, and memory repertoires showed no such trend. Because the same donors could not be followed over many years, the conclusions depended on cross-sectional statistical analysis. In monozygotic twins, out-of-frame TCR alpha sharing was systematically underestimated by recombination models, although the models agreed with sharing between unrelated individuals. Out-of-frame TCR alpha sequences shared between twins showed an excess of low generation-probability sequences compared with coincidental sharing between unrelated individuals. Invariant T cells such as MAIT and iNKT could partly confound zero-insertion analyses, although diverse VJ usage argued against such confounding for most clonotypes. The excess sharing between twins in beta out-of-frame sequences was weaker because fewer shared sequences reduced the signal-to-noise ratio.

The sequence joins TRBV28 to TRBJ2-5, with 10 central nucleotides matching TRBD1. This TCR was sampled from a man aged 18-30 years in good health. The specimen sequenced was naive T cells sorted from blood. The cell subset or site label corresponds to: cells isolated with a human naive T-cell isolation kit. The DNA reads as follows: TGTGCCAGCAGTTTTGTCGAGGGACAGGGGAACCAAGAGACCCAGTACTTC. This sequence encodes CASSFVEGQGNQETQYF.